The present T cell receptor (beta chain) was sequenced within a study of shared clonotypes between healthy human individuals. Study details: The study enrolled two women and three men aged 18 to 49.

Findings of the study overall: Represented genetic and exposure-history diversity was restricted by having few donors. Incomplete sequencing of sorted subsets was indicated by rarefaction despite large depth.

The CDR3 sequence is 15 residues long. V was clipped by 3 bases and J by 4 bases; unmatched bases: 5. The germline V gene has CDR1 LNHDA and CDR2 SQIVND (reference sequence). The genomic DNA of each subset was split evenly across several immunoSEQ plates. Sequencing used immunoSEQ multiplex PCR; TCRdb keeps in-frame clones, though not all of them. Here the sample spans 90,000 to 150,000 clones, approximately 70% being singletons. Comment on this clone: Its specificity is not known.

The specimen sequenced was memory CD8+ T cells sorted from blood. Subset described: CD45RO+ cells pooled with CCR7-negative TemRA cells. The clonotype comes from a woman aged 30 to 39 in good health. This sequence joins TRBV19 and TRBJ2-4; the match to TRBD2 covers 8 bases. Written as DNA, the CDR3 is TGTGCCAGTAGTATCACTAGCGGTTTTAAAAACATTCAGTACTTC. Residues: CASSITSGFKNIQYF.